These T cell receptor beta chains were read from a single sample in a study of cytomegalovirus exposure and HLA in healthy donors. Data came from immunoSEQ multiplex PCR; TCRdb stores just in-frame clones and leaves some out. Of fewer than 200,000 clones listed, about 90% are singletons. Sequenced sample: PBMCs. These receptor sequences come from a woman under 30 in good health and CMV-seropositive. The CDR3 runs from the conserved cysteine through the conserved F or W. The order of the fields is J gene, V gene, D gene, CDR3 length, clone size, CDR3 DNA, CDR3 protein. A D gene is named only where the DNA matches it firmly. Clone size is not always given. Where it is, it says once, few, many or a class for expanded clones.

J: TRBJ1-2; V: TRBV28; D: NA; length: 14; size: NA; DNA: TGTGCCGCAACAGATCGGGGGACGAACTATGGCTACACCTTC; CDR3: CAATDRGTNYGYTF
J: TRBJ1-5; V: TRBV4-1; D: NA; length: 17; size: NA; DNA: TGCGCCAGCAGCCAACTGGCCACAGGATATAGCAATCAGCCCCAGCATTTT; CDR3: CASSQLATGYSNQPQHF
J: TRBJ1-2; V: TRBV18; D: TRBD1; length: 13; size: few; DNA: TGTGCCAGTAACTTGGGACAGAACTATGGCTACACCTTC; CDR3: CASNLGQNYGYTF
J: TRBJ1-3; V: TRBV19; D: NA; length: 15; size: NA; DNA: TGTGCCAGTAGTATAAGGGGTCCCTCTGGAAACACCATATATTTT; CDR3: CASSIRGPSGNTIYF
J: TRBJ2-1; V: TRBV11-3; D: NA; length: 15; size: once; DNA: TGTGCCAGCAGCTCGAGCACGGGTTTAGGAGGTGAGCAGTTCTTC; CDR3: CASSSSTGLGGEQFF
J: TRBJ2-7; V: TRBV10-1; D: NA; length: 16; size: NA; DNA: TGCGCCAGCAGTGGGAAACGGGGGAGTACCTCCCCCGAGCAGTACTTC; CDR3: CASSGKRGSTSPEQYF
J: TRBJ2-3; V: TRBV13; D: TRBD2; length: 21; size: NA; DNA: TGTGCCAGCAGCTCCACCCGGATAAATCTAGCGGGAGGTACTAAAACAGATACGCAGTATTTT; CDR3: CASSSTRINLAGGTKTDTQYF
J: TRBJ2-7; V: TRBV6-6; D: NA; length: 15; size: NA; DNA: TGTGCCAGCACCCCGAGGGGGGACAGACTCTACGAGCAGTACTTC; CDR3: CASTPRGDRLYEQYF
J: TRBJ2-1; V: TRBV28; D: TRBD2; length: 14; size: NA; DNA: TGTGCCAGCAGTTTCGGGACTAGCAGGAATGAGCAGTTCTTC; CDR3: CASSFGTSRNEQFF
J: TRBJ2-2; V: TRBV5-1; D: TRBD1; length: 16; size: NA; DNA: TGCGCCAGCAGGGATGGGCAGGGGGCTGACACCGGGGAGCTGTTTTTT; CDR3: CASRDGQGADTGELFF
J: TRBJ2-3; V: TRBV13; D: NA; length: 20; size: NA; DNA: TGTGCCAGCAGTCCAGCACTCCGCCATCGAAAGGGGGGGGGCACAGATACGCAGTATTTT; CDR3: CASSPALRHRKGGGTDTQYF
J: TRBJ2-5; V: TRBV30; D: TRBD1; length: 13; size: NA; DNA: TGTGCCTGGAGTACGGGACAGGGGGGGGCCCAGTACTTC; CDR3: CAWSTGQGGAQYF
J: TRBJ2-2; V: TRBV29-1; D: TRBD2; length: 18; size: NA; DNA: TGCAGCGTTGAAGATTGGGGGACTAGCGGGAGCGGGACCGGGGAGCTGTTTTTT; CDR3: CSVEDWGTSGSGTGELFF
J: TRBJ2-7; V: TRBV10-1; D: NA; length: 16; size: NA; DNA: TGCGCCAGCAGCCCCCGGACAGCGTCTTCACGCGCCGAGCAGTACTTC; CDR3: CASSPRTASSRAEQYF
J: TRBJ1-4; V: TRBV30; D: NA; length: 14; size: once; DNA: TGTGCCTGGAGTGACCCAGGTTTGGTTGAAAAACTGTTTTTT; CDR3: CAWSDPGLVEKLFF
J: TRBJ2-7; V: TRBV2; D: NA; length: 15; size: NA; DNA: TGTGCCAGCAGTGTTCAATGGACAGCGAAGTACGAGCAGTACTTC; CDR3: CASSVQWTAKYEQYF
J: TRBJ2-7; V: TRBV6-5; D: NA; length: 15; size: NA; DNA: TGTGCCAGCAGCCGTCCGTTGGGAGAGGGTTACGAGCAGTACTTC; CDR3: CASSRPLGEGYEQYF
J: TRBJ1-1; V: TRBV28; D: NA; length: 13; size: NA; DNA: TGTGCCAGCAGTGTCTCAGTGAACACTGAAGCTTTCTTT; CDR3: CASSVSVNTEAFF
J: TRBJ2-5; V: TRBV7-9; D: TRBD2; length: 17; size: NA; DNA: TGTGCCAGCAGCTTAGATAGGCGGGGGGTAGACCAAGAGACCCAGTACTTC; CDR3: CASSLDRRGVDQETQYF
J: TRBJ2-1; V: TRBV19; D: TRBD2; length: 13; size: NA; DNA: TGTGCCACACTGGGACTAGGTTACAATGAGCAGTTCTTC; CDR3: CATLGLGYNEQFF
J: TRBJ2-2; V: TRBV11-3; D: NA; length: 18; size: NA; DNA: TGTGCCAGCAGCTTGTCGTTGATCGGGGGGCGCGGAACCGGGGAGCTGTTTTTT; CDR3: CASSLSLIGGRGTGELFF
J: TRBJ2-5; V: TRBV27; D: TRBD2; length: 17; size: NA; DNA: TGTGCCAGCAGTTTAGGGACTAGCGGGAGGGCCGGAGAGACCCAGTACTTC; CDR3: CASSLGTSGRAGETQYF
J: TRBJ1-1; V: TRBV14; D: NA; length: 15; size: NA; DNA: TGTGCCAGCAGCCAAGATTGGTCGACAGACCTGGAAGCTTTCTTT; CDR3: CASSQDWSTDLEAFF
J: TRBJ2-7; V: TRBV12-1; D: NA; length: 15; size: once; DNA: TGTGCCAGCAGCGCCCTTTGGACACCCGGATACGAGCAGTACTTC; CDR3: CASSALWTPGYEQYF
J: TRBJ2-1; V: TRBV11-1; D: TRBD2; length: 16; size: NA; DNA: TGTGCCAGCAGCTTAGAGCCTAGCGGGGCGGACAATGAGCAGTTCTTC; CDR3: CASSLEPSGADNEQFF
J: TRBJ2-1; V: TRBV10-3; D: TRBD2; length: 15; size: NA; DNA: TGTGCCATCAGTGTTAGCGGGGAGTCCTACAATGAGCAGTTCTTC; CDR3: CAISVSGESYNEQFF
J: TRBJ1-6; V: TRBV9; D: TRBD1; length: 15; size: NA; DNA: TGTGCCAGCAGCGGAGGACAGGGGGGGTATTCACCCCTCCACTTT; CDR3: CASSGGQGGYSPLHF
J: TRBJ2-1; V: TRBV11-1; D: TRBD2; length: 17; size: NA; DNA: TGTGCCAGCAGCCCCCGACTAGCGGGAGGGTCCTACAATGAGCAGTTCTTC; CDR3: CASSPRLAGGSYNEQFF
J: TRBJ1-5; V: TRBV4-1; D: TRBD1; length: 20; size: NA; DNA: TGCGCCAGCAGCCAACCCTCCGGGACAGGAAGATTCGTCAGCAATCAGCCCCAGCATTTT; CDR3: CASSQPSGTGRFVSNQPQHF
J: TRBJ1-1; V: TRBV6-5; D: NA; length: 13; size: NA; DNA: TGTGCCAGCAGTGAGACAATGAACACTGAAGCTTTCTTT; CDR3: CASSETMNTEAFF
J: TRBJ2-7; V: TRBV19; D: NA; length: 13; size: NA; DNA: TGTGCCAGTAGCCAGACACACTCCTACGAGCAGTACTTC; CDR3: CASSQTHSYEQYF
J: TRBJ2-1; V: TRBV28; D: TRBD2; length: 17; size: once; DNA: TGTGCCAGCAGCCTAGAGGGCGGGAGTCACTCCTACAATGAGCAGTTCTTC; CDR3: CASSLEGGSHSYNEQFF
J: TRBJ2-1; V: TRBV13; D: TRBD2; length: 17; size: NA; DNA: TGTGCCAGCAGCCCCGAAACCAGACTAGCGGGGGGCCGTCGGCAGTTCTTC; CDR3: CASSPETRLAGGRRQFF
J: TRBJ2-7; V: TRBV7-9; D: TRBD2; length: 15; size: NA; DNA: TGTGCCAGCAGATTGGCCAGCGGGGGGTCGTACGAGCAGTACTTC; CDR3: CASRLASGGSYEQYF
J: TRBJ2-5; V: TRBV28; D: NA; length: 12; size: NA; DNA: TGTGCCAGCAGTTTACCGCGGGAGACCCAGTACTTC; CDR3: CASSLPRETQYF
J: TRBJ2-2; V: TRBV29-1; D: TRBD1; length: 15; size: NA; DNA: TGCAGCGTTGAAGAGACAGGGGGCTCGGCCGGGGAGCTGTTTTTT; CDR3: CSVEETGGSAGELFF
J: TRBJ2-3; V: TRBV5-4; D: TRBD2; length: 18; size: NA; DNA: TGTGCCAGCACCCAGCAGGGCTTCGCTAGCGGGAGCACAGATACGCAGTATTTT; CDR3: CASTQQGFASGSTDTQYF
J: TRBJ1-1; V: TRBV15; D: TRBD1; length: 14; size: few; DNA: TGTGCCACCAGCAGAGATTTTACAGGGGATGAAGCTTTCTTT; CDR3: CATSRDFTGDEAFF
J: TRBJ2-1; V: TRBV7-2; D: NA; length: 13; size: NA; DNA: TGTGCCAGCAGCCGCCCTAGCATGAATGAGCAGTTCTTC; CDR3: CASSRPSMNEQFF
J: TRBJ2-2; V: TRBV7-2; D: NA; length: 15; size: NA; DNA: TGTGCCAGCAGCTTAGAGGGGCCGGGCATCGGGGAGCTGTTTTTT; CDR3: CASSLEGPGIGELFF
J: TRBJ1-2; V: TRBV27; D: NA; length: 14; size: NA; DNA: TGTGCCAGCAGCCTCACTCCAGGGAAGGTAGGCTACACCTTC; CDR3: CASSLTPGKVGYTF
J: TRBJ1-2; V: TRBV15; D: NA; length: 14; size: NA; DNA: TGTGCCACCAGCAGAGGGGCAGGGGCAGGAGGCTACACCTTC; CDR3: CATSRGAGAGGYTF
J: TRBJ2-7; V: TRBV14; D: NA; length: 15; size: NA; DNA: TGTGCCAGCAGCCAAGATTCGGATGGCGGCTACGAGCAGTACTTC; CDR3: CASSQDSDGGYEQYF
J: TRBJ2-7; V: TRBV6-1; D: NA; length: 14; size: once; DNA: TGTGCCAGCAGTCCAGGCCCCCTGGCCTACGAGCAGTACTTC; CDR3: CASSPGPLAYEQYF
J: TRBJ2-7; V: TRBV4-1; D: TRBD1; length: 14; size: NA; DNA: TGCGCCAGCAGCCAAAGACAGGGGAATAGCGAGCAGTACTTC; CDR3: CASSQRQGNSEQYF
J: TRBJ1-2; V: TRBV5-1; D: TRBD1; length: 14; size: NA; DNA: TGCGCCAGCAGCGAAGGGACAGGGCGGAATGGCTACACCTTC; CDR3: CASSEGTGRNGYTF
J: TRBJ2-3; V: TRBV7-6; D: TRBD2; length: 17; size: NA; DNA: TGTGCCAGCAGCGTAACCCCGGGACTAGCGGGCCGAGATACGCAGTATTTT; CDR3: CASSVTPGLAGRDTQYF
J: TRBJ1-6; V: TRBV27; D: NA; length: 15; size: NA; DNA: TGTGCCAGCAGCTACCGGAGCTCCTATAATTCACCCCTCCACTTT; CDR3: CASSYRSSYNSPLHF
J: TRBJ1-2; V: TRBV2; D: TRBD1; length: 20; size: NA; DNA: TGTGCCAGCAGTGGGTATGCTGAGGGCCGGGACAGGGCGCTCGGCTATGGCTACACCTTC; CDR3: CASSGYAEGRDRALGYGYTF